This T cell receptor beta chain emerged from a study of cytomegalovirus exposure and HLA in healthy donors. Turning to the study itself: In an earlier analysis, around 100 million unique TCR beta sequences were found from about 179 million T cells. Study outcomes and limitations: Most CMV-associated TCR beta chains were later found to appear HLA-restricted. Cytomegalovirus-associated status was assigned to about 180 TCR beta chains.

Trimming removed 10 bases at V and 6 bases at J, with 15 bases between. The length of the CDR3 is 12 residues. Looked up from germline, CDR1 is SNHLY and CDR2 is FYNNEI. With 60 Vbeta and 13 Jbeta primers, the PCR was carried out. In the original workflow: A later analysis counted around 74 million unique TCR beta chains, around 12 million shared. The protocol was immunoSEQ multiplex PCR, while the TCRdb copy is restricted to in-frame clones and leaves out a portion. V and J calls and clone size are those listed in that table; D and trimming were worked out from the DNA. This sample's table reports fewer than 150,000 clones. Concerning this clone: What it recognizes is unknown.

This sequence was found in a woman aged 60-70 years in good health and CMV-seronegative. V and J are TRBV2 and TRBJ1-2; D unresolved. Sequenced sample: PBMCs. CDR3 DNA sequence: TGTGCCACAGGCGGGGTAACGAATGGCTACACCTTC. The encoded protein is CATGGVTNGYTF.